This T cell receptor beta chain was sequenced in a study of T cells in Graves' hyperthyroidism and ophthalmopathy (dated by TCRdb to between 2018 and 2021). Broadly, across the study: To identify TCR V-J signatures that set the groups apart, the researchers used a discovery cohort of 100 patients, made up of around 40 with Graves' ophthalmopathy and about 59 with stable Graves' hyperthyroidism. An independent validation cohort of fewer than 20 hyperthyroidism patients and about 16 patients who later progressed to ophthalmopathy tested prospective prediction of ophthalmopathy. The 100 discovery patients were divided at random into training and test sets in a 7:3 ratio. In about 6 Graves' hyperthyroidism patients, the study also compared T-cell repertoires from thyroid tissue with T-cell repertoires from blood. After blood sampling, hyperthyroidism patients were treated with methimazole at a starting dose of 30 mg daily, and ophthalmopathy patients were treated with high-dose intravenous methylprednisolone. TCR Vbeta CDR3 sequencing of some 140 peripheral blood samples (more than 40 ophthalmopathy, 75 to 80 hyperthyroidism and approximately 17 progressor patients) is reported in the paper. What the work shows at the level of the full study, not this receptor alone: In validation, the model predicted progression to ophthalmopathy a median of around six months before onset, with about 67% sensitivity and 72.22% specificity. A model built on a 13 V-J signature distinguished ophthalmopathy from stable hyperthyroidism, reaching around 88% sensitivity and 81% to 83% specificity in cross-validation and 80%/75% in testing. Blood samples also contained most of the expanded thyroid clonotypes (frequency above 0.001), which suggests that blood repertoires may reflect thyroid immune responses. No statistical method was used to set the sample size in advance, and investigators knew the group allocation.

Patients with uncontrolled infections, other autoimmune diseases, pregnancy or lactation were excluded. Diagnoses relied on clinical symptoms, serum thyroxine and TRAb, thyroid ultrasound and orbital computed tomography. Trizol reagent was used to extract total RNA, and RNA quality was then checked on an Agilent 2100 Bioanalyzer. TCR beta CDR3 regions were amplified from RNA transcripts. The TCR CDR3 was subjected to a first round of RT-PCR using the HTBI primer set and the Qiagen OneStep RT-PCR kit. The libraries were constructed in a second round of multiplex PCR and then size-selected and purified. The libraries were sequenced on an Illumina HiSeq2000 using paired-end 100 bp reads. The paper's processing steps were these. Raw data were processed with SOAPnuke, discarding reads with adapters, uncalled bases, mean Phred below 15, or no exact constant-primer or identifier match. COPE v1.2.5 was used to merge the high-quality paired reads, and each unique nucleotide sequence was defined as a clonotype. Clonotypes were aligned to IMGT TRBV, TRBD and TRBJ reference segments using MiTCR v1.1. Analysis was restricted to V-J combinations with a frequency above 0.0001, which covered roughly 99% of repertoires. The TCS score was defined as the ratio of F50 (clonal expansion) to E x V (chaos), calculated using BLOSUM62-based TCRdist between CDR3 peptides within each V-J. Welch's t-statistics and random forest reduced fewer than 550 V-J features to under 15, which were used in a naive Bayes classifier (R e1071). The similarity between thyroid and blood repertoires was quantified using the Morisita-Horn index. Using fastp trimming at Q25 and MiXCR clonotype assembly, TCRdb reanalyzed the public sequencing data and kept in-frame beta chains. Each entry is one CDR3 protein sequence, shown with its most common DNA and genes. The V and J calls reflect TCRdb's pipeline rather than the authors' work. A total of 500,000 to 800,000 distinct CDR3 sequences appear in this sample, roughly 46% of them only once. Approximately 7.2% of the sample is in the top ten clones.

A note on this clonotype: Its antigen target is currently unknown. Within one base of it there is no much larger clone, and no base qualities were kept.

V is reduced by 2 bases and J by 0 bases, leaving a spacing of 7 bases between them. The CDR3, cysteine through phenylalanine, is 15 amino acids long. Of the read, only the CDR3 DNA is kept; its 45 bases are in frame from base 1. CDR1 LNHNV and CDR2 YYDKDF are derived from the germline V gene (reference sequence). The origin of this receptor is an adult man with Graves' disease, either hyperthyroidism or ophthalmopathy (not recorded which). The sequencing sample was made of peripheral blood or thyroid tissue (not recorded which). In this chain, TRBV15 is recombined with TRBJ2-2; TRBD1 is a possible D gene, resting on 6 matching bases. The bases are TGTGCCACCAGCAGATGGGACACGAACACCGGGGAGCTGTTTTTT. Protein translation: CATSRWDTNTGELFF.